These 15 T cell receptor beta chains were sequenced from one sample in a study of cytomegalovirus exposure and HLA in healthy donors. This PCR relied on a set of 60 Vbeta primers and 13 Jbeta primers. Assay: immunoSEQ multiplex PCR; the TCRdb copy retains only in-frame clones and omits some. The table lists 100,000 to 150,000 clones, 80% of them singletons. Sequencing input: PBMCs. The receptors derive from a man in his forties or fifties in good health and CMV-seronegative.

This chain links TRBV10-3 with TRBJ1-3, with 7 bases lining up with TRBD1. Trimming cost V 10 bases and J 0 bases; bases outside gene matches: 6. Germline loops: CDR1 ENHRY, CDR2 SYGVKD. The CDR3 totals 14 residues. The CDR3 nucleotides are TGTGCCACCCGGGACAGCACCTCTGGAAACACCATATATTTT. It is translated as CATRDSTSGNTIYF.

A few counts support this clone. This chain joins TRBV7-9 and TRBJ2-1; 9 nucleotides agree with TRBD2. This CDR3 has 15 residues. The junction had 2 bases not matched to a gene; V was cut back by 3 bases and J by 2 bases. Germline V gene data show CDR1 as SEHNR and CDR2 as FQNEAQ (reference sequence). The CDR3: CASSFGTSPYNEQFF. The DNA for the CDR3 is TGTGCCAGCAGCTTCGGGACTAGCCCCTACAATGAGCAGTTCTTC.

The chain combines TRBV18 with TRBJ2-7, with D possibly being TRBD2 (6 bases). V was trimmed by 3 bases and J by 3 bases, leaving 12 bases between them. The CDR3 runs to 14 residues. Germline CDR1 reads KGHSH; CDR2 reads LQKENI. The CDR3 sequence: CASSPRQGLYEQYF. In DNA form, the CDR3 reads TGTGCCAGCTCACCCCGCCAGGGACTCTACGAGCAGTACTTC.

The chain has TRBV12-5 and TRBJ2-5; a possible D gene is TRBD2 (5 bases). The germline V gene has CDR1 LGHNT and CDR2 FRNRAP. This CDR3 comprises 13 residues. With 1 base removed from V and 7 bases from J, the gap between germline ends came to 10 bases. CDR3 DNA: TGTGCTAGTGGTTTGGGGAGGTCCTTGACCCAGTACTTC. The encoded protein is CASGLGRSLTQYF.

CDR3 coding DNA: TGTGCCTGGAGTCTACGGTTGAACACTGAAGCTTTCTTT. This encodes CAWSLRLNTEAFF. The chain is built from TRBV30 and TRBJ1-1; the D is unclear. In germline, CDR1 is GTSNPN, CDR2 SVGIG (reference sequence). This CDR3 contains 13 residues. The ends were cut back, 2 bases at V and 0 bases at J, with 7 bases in the middle.

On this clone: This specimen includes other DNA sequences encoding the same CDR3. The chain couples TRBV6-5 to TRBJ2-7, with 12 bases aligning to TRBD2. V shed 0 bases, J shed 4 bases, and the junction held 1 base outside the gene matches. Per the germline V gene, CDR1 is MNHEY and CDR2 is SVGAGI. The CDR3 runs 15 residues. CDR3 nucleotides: TGTGCCAGCAGTTACTCACTAGCGGGAGGATACGAGCAGTACTTC. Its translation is CASSYSLAGGYEQYF.

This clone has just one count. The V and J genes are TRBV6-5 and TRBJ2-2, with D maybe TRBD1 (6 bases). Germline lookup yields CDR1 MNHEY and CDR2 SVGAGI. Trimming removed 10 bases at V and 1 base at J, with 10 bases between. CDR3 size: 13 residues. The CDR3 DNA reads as TGTGCCACCACGACAGGGAACACCGGGGAGCTGTTTTTT. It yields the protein CATTTGNTGELFF.

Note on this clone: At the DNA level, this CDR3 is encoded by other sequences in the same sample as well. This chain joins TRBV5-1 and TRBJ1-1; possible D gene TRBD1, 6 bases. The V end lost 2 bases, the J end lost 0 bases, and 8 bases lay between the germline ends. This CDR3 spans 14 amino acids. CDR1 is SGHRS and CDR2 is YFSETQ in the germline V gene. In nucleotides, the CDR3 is TGCGCCAGCAGCTTAGGGGGAATGAACACTGAAGCTTTCTTT. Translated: CASSLGGMNTEAFF.

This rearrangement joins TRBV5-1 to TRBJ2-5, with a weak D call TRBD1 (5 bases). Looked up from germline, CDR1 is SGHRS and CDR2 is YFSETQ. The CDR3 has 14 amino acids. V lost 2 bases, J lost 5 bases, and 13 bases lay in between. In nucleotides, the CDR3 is TGCGCCAGCAGCTTCCAGGGAAGTGGGGAGACCCAGTACTTC. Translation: CASSFQGSGETQYF. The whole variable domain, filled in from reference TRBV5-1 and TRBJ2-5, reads KAGVTQTPRYLIKTRGQQVTLSCSPISGHRSVSWYQQTPGQGLQFLFEYFSETQRNKGNFPGRFSGRQFSNSRSEMNVSTLELGDSALYLCASSFQGSGETQYFGPGTRLLVL.

CDR3 in amino acids: CASTPQGLAIYNEQFF. DNA for the CDR3: TGCGCCAGCACCCCCCAGGGACTAGCAATCTACAATGAGCAGTTCTTC. The genes are TRBV5-1 and TRBJ2-1; 9 nucleotides align to TRBD2. Losses at the gene ends were 6 bases for V and 3 bases for J; bases not matched to a gene: 10. Germline-derived CDR1 and CDR2 are SGHRS and YFSETQ. This CDR3 contains 16 residues.

DNA of the CDR3: TGTGCCAGCAGCGTAGGGGACGACAGGTCCATCAACATTCAGTACTTC. As protein: CASSVGDDRSINIQYF. V gene TRBV4-2 combines with J gene TRBJ2-4; TRBD1 is a possible D gene (6 bases). V was cut by 5 bases and J by 7 bases, with 21 bases left in between. Germline loops: CDR1 LGHNA, CDR2 YNFKEQ. This CDR3 is 16 amino acids long.

The CDR3 loop reads CASREGQGVSSGANVLTF. The CDR3 nucleotides read TGTGCCAGCAGGGAGGGACAGGGGGTTAGCTCTGGGGCCAACGTCCTGACTTTC. The chain has TRBV2 and TRBJ2-6; 11 bases map to TRBD1. The V and J ends lost 6 bases and 0 bases, in that order; junction bases with no gene match: 7. CDR3 length: 18 amino acids. Germline V lookup: CDR1 SNHLY, CDR2 FYNNEI.

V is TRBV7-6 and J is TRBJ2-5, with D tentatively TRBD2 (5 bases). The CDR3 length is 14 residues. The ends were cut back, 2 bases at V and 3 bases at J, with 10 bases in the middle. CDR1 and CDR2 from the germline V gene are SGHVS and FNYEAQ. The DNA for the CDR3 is TGTGCCAGCAGCTTAAGGTTTAGCGAAGAGACCCAGTACTTC. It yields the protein CASSLRFSEETQYF.

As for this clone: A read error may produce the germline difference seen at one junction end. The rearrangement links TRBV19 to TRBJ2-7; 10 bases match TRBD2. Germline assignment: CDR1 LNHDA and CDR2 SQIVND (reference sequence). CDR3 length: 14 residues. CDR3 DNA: TGTGCCAGTACTATAGCGGGAGGTGTCTACGAGCAGTACTTC. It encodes CASTIAGGVYEQYF.

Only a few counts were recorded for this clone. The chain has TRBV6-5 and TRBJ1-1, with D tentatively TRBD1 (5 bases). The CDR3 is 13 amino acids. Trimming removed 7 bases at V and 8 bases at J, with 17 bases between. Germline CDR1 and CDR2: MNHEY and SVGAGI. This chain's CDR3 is CASTQGTGGEAFF. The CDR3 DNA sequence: TGTGCCAGCACCCAGGGAACAGGTGGAGAAGCTTTCTTT.